Below are 30 T cell receptor beta chains sequenced from a single sample in a study of blood T cell repertoires in COVID-19. Sequencing was performed with immunoSEQ multiplex PCR; in TCRdb, only in-frame clones are kept and a portion is missing. The data show around 260,000 clones, approximately 87% seen once. The material sequenced was peripheral blood. Receptors were obtained from a woman aged 40-49 years who had recovered from COVID-19.

The J gene is TRBJ2-7, the V gene TRBV7-9; 7 nucleotides match TRBD1. After removal of 5 bases from V and 1 base from J, the junction contained 8 bases not matched to a gene. The germline gives CDR1 SEHNR, CDR2 FQNEAQ (reference sequence). CDR3 size: 15 residues. CDR3 coding DNA: TGTGCCAGCAGCCGGATCCGACAGGGATCCTACGAGCAGTACTTC. This codes for CASSRIRQGSYEQYF.

The rearrangement links TRBV7-2 to TRBJ1-2; 9 positions match TRBD1. V lost 5 bases and J lost 4; bases outside the gene matches: 2. This CDR3 has 13 residues. Germline values: CDR1 SGHTA, CDR2 FQGNSA. CDR3 sequence (DNA): TGTGCCAGCAGCCGGACAGGGGCCTATGGCTACACCTTC. It yields the protein CASSRTGAYGYTF.

Only a few counts were recorded for this clone. The chain links TRBV5-6 to TRBJ2-2; TRBD1 is a possible D gene (5 bases). Germline lookup yields CDR1 SGHDT and CDR2 YYEEEE. Trimming shortened V by 2 bases and J by 5 bases, and 13 bases separated the two germline ends. This CDR3 has 15 amino acids. The CDR3 DNA follows: TGTGCCAGCAGCTTAACCCAGGGAAGAACCGGGGAGCTGTTTTTT. This codes for CASSLTQGRTGELFF.

This clone occurred a few times. The gene calls are TRBV14 and TRBJ1-6; D gene unclear. The V end lost 3 bases, the J end lost 7 bases, and 7 bases lay between the germline ends. Germline CDR1 reads SGHDN; CDR2 reads FVKESK. The CDR3 loop spans 13 amino acids. CDR3 bases: TGTGCCAGCAGCCAGCGGAACAATTCACCCCTCCACTTT. Its translation is CASSQRNNSPLHF.

The rearrangement uses TRBV6-5 and TRBJ1-2; possibly TRBD1 for D (5 bases). With 4 bases removed from V and 8 bases from J, the gap between germline ends came to 14 bases. Germline V lookup: CDR1 MNHEY, CDR2 SVGAGI. CDR3 length: 13 amino acids. CDR3: CASSFAREDGYTF. As DNA, the CDR3 is TGTGCCAGCAGTTTCGCCAGGGAGGACGGCTACACCTTC.

The chain has TRBV2 and TRBJ1-6; no clear D. V lost 2 bases to trimming and J lost 7 bases, with 12 bases between them. The CDR3 is made up of 15 amino acids. Germline CDR1 SNHLY, CDR2 FYNNEI. The CDR3 sequence: CASSELVQLNSPLHF. Here the CDR3 DNA reads TGTGCCAGCAGTGAACTGGTACAGTTAAATTCACCCCTCCACTTT.

J is TRBJ1-2 and V is TRBV6-6; D is possibly TRBD1 (6 bases). V lost 6 bases to trimming and J lost 8 bases, with 16 bases between them. Germline values: CDR1 MNHNY, CDR2 SVGAGI (reference sequence). The length of the CDR3 is 13 residues. The CDR3 DNA reads TGTGCCAGCAGCACTACAGGGTTGGAGGGCTACACCTTC. Its protein product is CASSTTGLEGYTF.

The chain combines TRBV2 with TRBJ1-2; 8 bases are a match to TRBD1. This CDR3 is 15 amino acids long. The germline CDR1 and CDR2 sequences are SNHLY and FYNNEI. V lost 3 bases and J lost 4; bases outside the gene matches: 7. The CDR3 DNA reads TGTGCCAGCAGTGACCCGGACAGGGCAGGCTATGGCTACACCTTC. It is translated as CASSDPDRAGYGYTF.

The chain recombines TRBV19 with TRBJ1-1; TRBD1 matches 10 bases. The germline V gene encodes CDR1 LNHDA and CDR2 SQIVND (reference sequence). The trim removed 0 bases at V and 3 bases at J, leaving 10 bases unmatched. The CDR3 is 18 residues long. CDR3 in amino acids: CASSIDKGTGDLDTEAFF. CDR3 bases: TGTGCCAGTAGTATAGACAAAGGGACAGGGGATTTAGACACTGAAGCTTTCTTT.

This clone was recorded only once. The chain carries TRBV7-2 and TRBJ2-7; 10 positions match TRBD2. The CDR3 has 16 amino acids. Germline trimming cut 4 bases from V and 0 bases from J; bases unmatched to any gene: 6. Germline CDR1 is SGHTA and CDR2 is FQGNSA. CDR3 bases: TGTGCCAGCAGCTCCACTCTAGCGGGGGTCTCCTACGAGCAGTACTTC. Its translation is CASSSTLAGVSYEQYF.

V and J are TRBV27 and TRBJ2-7, with TRBD2 as a possible D gene (6 bases). V lost 1 base and J 3 bases, leaving 16 bases between the germline ends. CDR1 and CDR2 from the germline V gene are MNHEY and SMNVEV (reference sequence). CDR3 length: 16 amino acids. CDR3 sequence reads: CASSLYQGGGLYEQYF. DNA for the CDR3: TGTGCCAGCAGTTTATATCAGGGAGGAGGACTCTACGAGCAGTACTTC.

The V call is TRBV9, the J call TRBJ1-1; no clear D. Per the germline V gene, CDR1 is SGDLS and CDR2 is YYNGEE. Trimming took off 0 bases at V and 10 bases at J, with 13 bases between the two ends. This CDR3 is built from 13 residues. This CDR3 reads CASSVGLEGRAFF. The CDR3 bases are TGTGCCAGCAGCGTAGGTCTGGAGGGCCGAGCTTTCTTT.

This clone was detected a few times. This chain connects TRBV2 to TRBJ2-2; D is uncertain. CDR1 SNHLY and CDR2 FYNNEI come from the germline V gene. The CDR3 is 14 amino acids. The germline V and J ends were trimmed by 2 bases and 0 bases, with 4 bases remaining between them. The CDR3 loop reads CASSENSNTGELFF. The CDR3 bases are TGTGCCAGCAGTGAAAACTCGAACACCGGGGAGCTGTTTTTT. The full variable domain, rest sourced from reference TRBV2 and TRBJ2-2, is EPEVTQTPSHQVTQMGQEVILRCVPISNHLYFYWYRQILGQKVEFLVSFYNNEISEKSEIFDDQFSVERPDGSNFTLKIRSTKLEDSAMYFCASSENSNTGELFFGEGSRLTVL.

The chain has TRBV19 and TRBJ1-6, with 7 bases fitting TRBD1. The CDR3 sequence is 16 residues long. With V trimmed by 3 bases and J by 4 bases, 6 bases remained unmatched. Per germline, CDR1 LNHDA and CDR2 SQIVND (reference sequence). The CDR3 nucleotides are TGTGCCAGTAGTATGCGGGGACAGCCTTATAATTCACCCCTCCACTTT. Its translation is CASSMRGQPYNSPLHF.

This clone was seen only once. CDR3: CAGGGQGWETQYF. CDR3 bases: TGTGCCGGCGGGGGACAGGGATGGGAGACCCAGTACTTC. This chain joins TRBV6-5 and TRBJ2-5, with TRBD1 matching over 9 bases. V shed 11 bases and J 5 bases; nucleotides not matched to a gene: 9. Germline V gene sequence: CDR1 MNHEY, CDR2 SVGAGI. CDR3 length: 13 residues.

This chain connects TRBV30 to TRBJ2-5, with D perhaps matching TRBD1 (6 bases). The CDR3 loop spans 15 amino acids. From germline, CDR1 is GTSNPN and CDR2 SVGIG (reference sequence). V dropped 2 bases and J dropped 5 bases, with 18 bases sitting between them. The CDR3 protein is CAWSPGTSRWETQYF. The CDR3 coding sequence is TGTGCCTGGAGTCCCGGGACATCCAGGTGGGAGACCCAGTACTTC.

The chain recombines TRBV2 with TRBJ2-1; D is possibly TRBD2 (6 bases). V was pared by 6 bases and J by 5 bases, with 20 bases between. Germline CDR1 and CDR2: SNHLY and FYNNEI. The CDR3 totals 16 residues. Written as DNA, the CDR3 is TGTGCCAGCAGAGAATTAACTAGCCTAGTCCACAATGAGCAGTTCTTC. This encodes CASRELTSLVHNEQFF.

The CDR3 DNA reads as TGCGCCAGCAGCCAAGATAGCTCCTATAATTCACCCCTCCACTTT. It yields the protein CASSQDSSYNSPLHF. This sequence joins TRBV5-1 and TRBJ1-6; D unresolved. Trimming stripped 4 bases from V and 0 bases from J, with 8 bases between. This CDR3 has 15 amino acids. From germline, CDR1 is SGHRS and CDR2 YFSETQ. Full variable domain (outside the CDR3, taken from reference TRBV5-1 and TRBJ1-6): KAGVTQTPRYLIKTRGQQVTLSCSPISGHRSVSWYQQTPGQGLQFLFEYFSETQRNKGNFPGRFSGRQFSNSRSEMNVSTLELGDSALYLCASSQDSSYNSPLHFGNGTRLTVT.

V usage is TRBV9 and J usage is TRBJ2-7; TRBD1 agrees at 9 bases. Looked up from germline, CDR1 is SGDLS and CDR2 is YYNGEE. Trimming at V came to 2 bases and at J to 5 bases, leaving 17 bases not matched to a gene. The CDR3 covers 18 residues. The CDR3 DNA is TGTGCCAGCAGCGTTTCCCGGGACAGGGTGCCGAGGGGGGACGAGCAGTACTTC. Translating gives CASSVSRDRVPRGDEQYF.

The sample holds a few counts of this clone. J is TRBJ1-2 and V is TRBV7-2, with D tentatively TRBD1 (5 bases). Germline loops: CDR1 SGHTA, CDR2 FQGNSA. Trimming took 6 bases from V and 12 from J, leaving 20 bases between them. The CDR3 sequence is 13 residues long. CDR3 sequence: CASRPTRTGENTF. CDR3 nucleotides: TGTGCCAGCAGGCCTACCCGAACGGGGGAAAACACCTTC.

The gene calls are TRBV6-2 or TRBV6-3 and TRBJ1-3; 9 nucleotides line up with TRBD1. The CDR3 loop spans 16 amino acids. The V segment lost 5 bases and the J segment 4 bases; nucleotides outside the gene matches: 9. Germline loops: CDR1 MNHEY, CDR2 SVGEGT. DNA for the CDR3: TGTGCCAGCAGTCTTTTTCGGACAGGGGCAGGAAACACCATATATTTT. Translation gives CASSLFRTGAGNTIYF.

This chain connects TRBV4-2 to TRBJ1-2; 10 bases match TRBD1. The CDR3 has 15 amino acids. Germline loops: CDR1 LGHNA, CDR2 YNFKEQ. Trimming cost V 1 base and J 8 bases; bases outside gene matches: 7. CDR3 sequence: CASSQASGTGEGYTF. DNA of the CDR3: TGTGCCAGCAGCCAAGCCTCCGGGACAGGGGAAGGCTACACCTTC.

This clone showed up just once. This rearrangement joins TRBV5-1 to TRBJ2-3; TRBD1 agrees at 9 bases. This CDR3 region has 14 residues. With 2 bases clipped from V and 6 bases from J, the junction kept 4 bases outside the gene matches. CDR1 is SGHRS, CDR2 YFSETQ, per germline. CDR3 region: CASSLGTGWDTQYF. The DNA of the CDR3 is TGCGCCAGCAGCTTAGGGACAGGGTGGGATACGCAGTATTTT.

V is TRBV4-3 and J is TRBJ2-5, with 9 bases aligning to TRBD2. Germline CDR1 and CDR2: LGHNA and YSLEER. V was clipped by 5 bases and J by 5 bases; unmatched bases: 9. The CDR3 has 15 amino acids. CDR3 loop: CASSVGTSPFETQYF. CDR3 DNA: TGCGCCAGCAGCGTCGGGACTAGCCCTTTCGAGACCCAGTACTTC.

The DNA of the CDR3 is TGTGCCAGCAGCTTGAGGACAGCCACCGGGGAGCTGTTTTTT. Amino acid sequence: CASSLRTATGELFF. The rearrangement joins TRBV7-2 to TRBJ2-2; D might be TRBD1 (6 bases). The CDR3 is made up of 14 amino acids. V shed 3 bases and J shed 4 bases, with 9 bases lying between them. Looked up from germline, CDR1 is SGHTA and CDR2 is FQGNSA.

The gene calls are TRBV6-1 and TRBJ1-4; tentatively, D is TRBD1 (5 bases). The V and J ends lost 3 bases and 7 bases respectively, with 12 bases between them. Germline CDR1 and CDR2: MNHNS and SASEGT. CDR3 size: 14 residues. The DNA for the CDR3 is TGTGCCAGCAGTGACGGGGGGAATCGTGAAAAACTGTTTTTT. It translates to CASSDGGNREKLFF.

V usage is TRBV5-1 and J usage is TRBJ2-1, with D possibly TRBD2 on 6 matching bases. The V and J ends lost 4 bases and 4 bases respectively, with 12 bases between them. Germline assignment: CDR1 SGHRS and CDR2 YFSETQ. The CDR3 extends over 14 amino acids. The CDR3 nucleotides read TGCGCCAGCAGCGGAACGGGGACTTACAATGAGCAGTTCTTC. Its translation is CASSGTGTYNEQFF.

This chain links TRBV4-1 with TRBJ2-7; no reliable D call. The CDR3 spans 15 residues. Per germline, CDR1 MGHRA and CDR2 YSYEKL. Trimming pared 1 base from V and 4 bases from J, leaving 14 bases between. CDR3 residues: CASSQGPVVGYEQYF. CDR3 nucleotide sequence: TGCGCCAGCAGCCAAGGGCCTGTCGTTGGTTACGAGCAGTACTTC.

The CDR3 protein is CASSAGVREQYF. The CDR3 DNA reads as TGTGCCAGCAGCGCAGGGGTTCGCGAGCAGTACTTC. The rearrangement links TRBV5-6 to TRBJ2-7, with a tentative D call TRBD1 (6 bases). CDR3 length: 12 amino acids. Between the trimmed V and J ends, which lost 4 bases and 6 bases, there was a span of 11 bases. Germline CDR1 reads SGHDT; CDR2 reads YYEEEE.

The CDR3 here is CASSNTGIYGYTF. The CDR3 nucleotides read TGTGCCAGCAGTAATACAGGGATTTATGGCTACACCTTC. This chain links TRBV25-1 with TRBJ1-2, with D possibly matching TRBD1 (6 bases). CDR3 size: 13 residues. The ends were cut back, 5 bases at V and 5 bases at J, with 12 bases in the middle. The V gene's germline CDR1 is MGHDK and CDR2 SYGVNS.